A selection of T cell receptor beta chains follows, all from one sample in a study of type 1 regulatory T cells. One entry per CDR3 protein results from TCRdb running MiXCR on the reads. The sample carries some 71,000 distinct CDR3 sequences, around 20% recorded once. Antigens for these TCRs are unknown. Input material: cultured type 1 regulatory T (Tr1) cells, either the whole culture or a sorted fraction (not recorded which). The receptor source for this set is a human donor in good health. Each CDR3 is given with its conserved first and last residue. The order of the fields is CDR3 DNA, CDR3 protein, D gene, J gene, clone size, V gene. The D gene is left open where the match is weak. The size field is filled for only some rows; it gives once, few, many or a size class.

CDR3 DNA: TGTGCCAGCAGCAACAATGAGGGTAGTGAGCAGTTCTTC
CDR3 protein: CASSNNEGSEQFF
D gene: NA
J gene: TRBJ2-1
clone size: few
V gene: TRBV11-2

CDR3 DNA: TGTGCCAGCAGCTTCGCTAACGAGCAGTACTTC
CDR3 protein: CASSFANEQYF
D gene: NA
J gene: TRBJ2-7
clone size: NA
V gene: TRBV7-2

CDR3 DNA: TGCAGTGCTAGGACAGGGGCCAAAACAAATTCACCCCTCCACTTT
CDR3 protein: CSARTGAKTNSPLHF
D gene: TRBD1
J gene: TRBJ1-6
clone size: few
V gene: TRBV20-1

CDR3 DNA: TGCAGTGCTAGCCAGAGAGGGACTAGCGGAACAGATACGCAGTATTTT
CDR3 protein: CSASQRGTSGTDTQYF
D gene: TRBD2
J gene: TRBJ2-3
clone size: few
V gene: TRBV20-1

CDR3 DNA: TGTGCCAGCAGTGTCTCCGGGGACTCACCCCTCCACTTT
CDR3 protein: CASSVSGDSPLHF
D gene: NA
J gene: TRBJ1-6
clone size: NA
V gene: TRBV12-3/TRBV12-4

CDR3 DNA: TGCAGTGCCCACGACCGGCGGAACACCGGGGAGCTGTTTTTT
CDR3 protein: CSAHDRRNTGELFF
D gene: NA
J gene: TRBJ2-2
clone size: NA
V gene: TRBV20-1

CDR3 DNA: TGTGCCAGCAGTGCCTCCGGGACAGCCTACGAGCAGTACTTC
CDR3 protein: CASSASGTAYEQYF
D gene: TRBD1
J gene: TRBJ2-7
clone size: NA
V gene: TRBV12-3/TRBV12-4

CDR3 DNA: TGTGCCAGTAGTATAGGAGTAGCGGGAAGCTACAATGAGCAGTTCTTC
CDR3 protein: CASSIGVAGSYNEQFF
D gene: TRBD2
J gene: TRBJ2-1
clone size: NA
V gene: TRBV19

CDR3 DNA: TGTGCAAGTCGTGCGAAGCGGGAGCAGTTCCGGGCCGAGCAGTACTTC
CDR3 protein: CASRAKREQFRAEQYF
D gene: NA
J gene: TRBJ2-7
clone size: few
V gene: TRBV12-2

CDR3 DNA: TGTGCCAGCAGCTTGAGGGGAGGGAATCAGCCCCAGCATTTT
CDR3 protein: CASSLRGGNQPQHF
D gene: NA
J gene: TRBJ1-5
clone size: many
V gene: TRBV5-6

CDR3 DNA: TGTGCCAGCAGCTTATCGAGGGCATGGAACATTCAGTACTTC
CDR3 protein: CASSLSRAWNIQYF
D gene: NA
J gene: TRBJ2-4
clone size: NA
V gene: TRBV11-2

CDR3 DNA: TGTGCCAGCAGTGAATACAGGAACTATGGCTACACCTTC
CDR3 protein: CASSEYRNYGYTF
D gene: NA
J gene: TRBJ1-2
clone size: few
V gene: TRBV2

CDR3 DNA: TGTGCCAGCAGCTCAAGGGGACCCACTAATGAAAAACTGTTTTTT
CDR3 protein: CASSSRGPTNEKLFF
D gene: NA
J gene: TRBJ1-4
clone size: NA
V gene: TRBV7-8

CDR3 DNA: TGCGCCAGCAGCCCCGGTGCCGGAGGCGAGCCCCAGCATTTT
CDR3 protein: CASSPGAGGEPQHF
D gene: NA
J gene: TRBJ1-5
clone size: few
V gene: TRBV5-1

CDR3 DNA: TGTGCCAGCAAGGGGGGACAGGGAAGAATTTCACCCCTCCACTTT
CDR3 protein: CASKGGQGRISPLHF
D gene: TRBD1
J gene: TRBJ1-6
clone size: few
V gene: TRBV27

CDR3 DNA: TGCAGTGCTAGATACAGGGGGGGACTTACGCAGTATTTT
CDR3 protein: CSARYRGGLTQYF
D gene: NA
J gene: TRBJ2-3
clone size: NA
V gene: TRBV20-1

CDR3 DNA: TGTGCCAACAGCCCTGGACAGCATAATTCACCCCTCCACTTT
CDR3 protein: CANSPGQHNSPLHF
D gene: NA
J gene: TRBJ1-6
clone size: NA
V gene: TRBV7-2

CDR3 DNA: TGCGCCAGCAGCTTGGAGGTGTGGTACGAAAAACTGTTTTTT
CDR3 protein: CASSLEVWYEKLFF
D gene: NA
J gene: TRBJ1-4
clone size: NA
V gene: TRBV5-1

CDR3 DNA: TGTGCCAGCAGTTACTCGGGACTAGCGTCTTACAATGAGCAGTTCTTC
CDR3 protein: CASSYSGLASYNEQFF
D gene: TRBD2
J gene: TRBJ2-1
clone size: few
V gene: TRBV6-5

CDR3 DNA: TGTGCCAGCAGGTTGGGGGGGAAACCGGGACTAGCGGGAGTTAGGAACGGGGAGCTGTTTTTT
CDR3 protein: CASRLGGKPGLAGVRNGELFF
D gene: TRBD2
J gene: TRBJ2-2
clone size: NA
V gene: TRBV12-3/TRBV12-4

CDR3 DNA: TGCAGTGCTCCCCGCCCCCCCACAGGGGGCGTCCCCCTCGGGCAGTACTTC
CDR3 protein: CSAPRPPTGGVPLGQYF
D gene: TRBD1
J gene: TRBJ2-7
clone size: NA
V gene: TRBV20-1

CDR3 DNA: TGCAGCGTTGAAGAATCGGCCACTACGCAGTATTTT
CDR3 protein: CSVEESATTQYF
D gene: NA
J gene: TRBJ2-3
clone size: NA
V gene: TRBV29-1

CDR3 DNA: TGTGCCAGCAGCTTGGGGGTCAACAATGAGCAGTTCTTC
CDR3 protein: CASSLGVNNEQFF
D gene: NA
J gene: TRBJ2-1
clone size: few
V gene: TRBV5-5

CDR3 DNA: TGTGCCAGCAGCTTAGACTTTCTCTCTCTTGGGCAGTTCTTC
CDR3 protein: CASSLDFLSLGQFF
D gene: NA
J gene: TRBJ2-1
clone size: few
V gene: TRBV7-2

CDR3 DNA: TGTGCCAGCAGCTCTCCTACGGGGGCCTACGAGACCCAGTACTTC
CDR3 protein: CASSSPTGAYETQYF
D gene: NA
J gene: TRBJ2-5
clone size: many
V gene: TRBV5-5

CDR3 DNA: TGTGCCAGCGGACAGACACCGAACTATGGCTACACCTTC
CDR3 protein: CASGQTPNYGYTF
D gene: NA
J gene: TRBJ1-2
clone size: NA
V gene: TRBV12-3/TRBV12-4

CDR3 DNA: TGTGCCAGCAGCTTAGTTAGGGGGAATGAGCAGTTCTTC
CDR3 protein: CASSLVRGNEQFF
D gene: NA
J gene: TRBJ2-1
clone size: NA
V gene: TRBV11-3

CDR3 DNA: TGTGCCACCAGCAGAGATCAGGGGCGGGTGACCCAGTACTTC
CDR3 protein: CATSRDQGRVTQYF
D gene: NA
J gene: TRBJ2-5
clone size: few
V gene: TRBV15

CDR3 DNA: TGTGCCACCAGTGATTTGGGATTGGGGGAGACCCAGTACTTC
CDR3 protein: CATSDLGLGETQYF
D gene: NA
J gene: TRBJ2-5
clone size: NA
V gene: TRBV24-1

CDR3 DNA: TGCGCCAGCAGCTTTCTTAGCGGGAGCTTCTACGAGCAGTACTTC
CDR3 protein: CASSFLSGSFYEQYF
D gene: TRBD2
J gene: TRBJ2-7
clone size: NA
V gene: TRBV5-1

CDR3 DNA: TGTGCCAGCAGAAGAACGGCAGGGCCATATGGCTACACCTTC
CDR3 protein: CASRRTAGPYGYTF
D gene: NA
J gene: TRBJ1-2
clone size: NA
V gene: TRBV27

CDR3 DNA: TGTGCCAGCAGCCACGGAGTGGGGGCGGTCAACGTCCTGACTTTC
CDR3 protein: CASSHGVGAVNVLTF
D gene: NA
J gene: TRBJ2-6
clone size: few
V gene: TRBV3-1

CDR3 DNA: TGCGCCAGCAGCTTGCAACCGAACACCGGGGAGCTGTTTTTT
CDR3 protein: CASSLQPNTGELFF
D gene: NA
J gene: TRBJ2-2
clone size: many
V gene: TRBV5-1

CDR3 DNA: TGTGCCATCAGTGAAGGGACTAGCGGTACAGATACGCAGTATTTT
CDR3 protein: CAISEGTSGTDTQYF
D gene: TRBD2
J gene: TRBJ2-3
clone size: few
V gene: TRBV10-3

CDR3 DNA: TGCGCCAGCAGCTCAAGCGGGATCTCTGGGGCCAACGTCCTGACTTTC
CDR3 protein: CASSSSGISGANVLTF
D gene: TRBD2
J gene: TRBJ2-6
clone size: many
V gene: TRBV5-1

CDR3 DNA: TGTGCCAGTTCTACCGGGGCCGGGCACACCTTC
CDR3 protein: CASSTGAGHTF
D gene: NA
J gene: TRBJ1-2
clone size: NA
V gene: TRBV19

CDR3 DNA: TGTGCCAGCAGTCCTATAGCGGGAGACAATGAGCAGTTCTTC
CDR3 protein: CASSPIAGDNEQFF
D gene: TRBD2
J gene: TRBJ2-1
clone size: few
V gene: TRBV12-3/TRBV12-4

CDR3 DNA: TGTGCCAGCAGCTTCGGGACTAGCGTCTACGAGCAGTACTTC
CDR3 protein: CASSFGTSVYEQYF
D gene: TRBD2
J gene: TRBJ2-7
clone size: NA
V gene: TRBV9

CDR3 DNA: TGTGCCAGCAGCTTCGCGGCCGGCTCCTATGGCTACACCTTC
CDR3 protein: CASSFAAGSYGYTF
D gene: NA
J gene: TRBJ1-2
clone size: few
V gene: TRBV7-2

CDR3 DNA: TGTGCCAGCGCAGATCAGGGGGCAGGCTCACCCCTCCACTTT
CDR3 protein: CASADQGAGSPLHF
D gene: TRBD1
J gene: TRBJ1-6
clone size: few
V gene: TRBV9

CDR3 DNA: TGCGCCAGCAGGCCGGAGTTGGGGAACAATGAGCAGTTCTTC
CDR3 protein: CASRPELGNNEQFF
D gene: NA
J gene: TRBJ2-1
clone size: NA
V gene: TRBV5-1

CDR3 DNA: TGTGCCAGCAGATTGGGACAGCAAGAGACCCAGTACTTC
CDR3 protein: CASRLGQQETQYF
D gene: TRBD1
J gene: TRBJ2-5
clone size: NA
V gene: TRBV12-3/TRBV12-4

CDR3 DNA: TGTGCCAGCAGCGAGACAGGCATACTCTACGAGCAGTTCTTC
CDR3 protein: CASSETGILYEQFF
D gene: NA
J gene: TRBJ2-1
clone size: NA
V gene: TRBV2

CDR3 DNA: TGTGCCAGCAGCGGACTACCCACCGGGGAGCTGTTTTTT
CDR3 protein: CASSGLPTGELFF
D gene: NA
J gene: TRBJ2-2
clone size: NA
V gene: TRBV12-3/TRBV12-4

CDR3 DNA: TGTGCCAGCAGTCAAATTGGACAGGGGTCGGGCAATGAGCAGTTCTTC
CDR3 protein: CASSQIGQGSGNEQFF
D gene: TRBD1
J gene: TRBJ2-1
clone size: few
V gene: TRBV6-1

CDR3 DNA: TGTGCCAGCAGTGAAGGGCCCTTGGGAGATACGCAGTATTTT
CDR3 protein: CASSEGPLGDTQYF
D gene: NA
J gene: TRBJ2-3
clone size: NA
V gene: TRBV2

CDR3 DNA: TGTGCCATCAGGGACAGGGAATGGGACACTGAAGCTTTCTTT
CDR3 protein: CAIRDREWDTEAFF
D gene: TRBD1
J gene: TRBJ1-1
clone size: NA
V gene: TRBV10-3

CDR3 DNA: TGCAGTGCTAGAGAAGGGGGCAACACCGGGGAGCTGTTTTTT
CDR3 protein: CSAREGGNTGELFF
D gene: TRBD1
J gene: TRBJ2-2
clone size: NA
V gene: TRBV20-1

CDR3 DNA: TGTGCCAGCAGCTTAGCGTGGAGCACTGAAGCTTTCTTT
CDR3 protein: CASSLAWSTEAFF
D gene: NA
J gene: TRBJ1-1
clone size: many
V gene: TRBV7-9

CDR3 DNA: TGCAGTGCTAGAGTCATCGGGAATCAGCCCCAGCATTTT
CDR3 protein: CSARVIGNQPQHF
D gene: NA
J gene: TRBJ1-5
clone size: NA
V gene: TRBV20-1

CDR3 DNA: TGCAGTGCCCGAAGGACCAGGATAACGAATGAGCAGTTCTTC
CDR3 protein: CSARRTRITNEQFF
D gene: NA
J gene: TRBJ2-1
clone size: many
V gene: TRBV20-1

CDR3 DNA: TGCAGTGCGGACCCGGGACTAGGGGCAAGTGAGCAGTTCTTC
CDR3 protein: CSADPGLGASEQFF
D gene: TRBD2
J gene: TRBJ2-1
clone size: many
V gene: TRBV20-1

CDR3 DNA: TGTGCCAGCAGTTACTCAACTAGCGGGATGGTCGGGGAGCTGTTTTTT
CDR3 protein: CASSYSTSGMVGELFF
D gene: TRBD2
J gene: TRBJ2-2
clone size: few
V gene: TRBV6-6

CDR3 DNA: TGCAGTGCAGCGGGAGGTTTTCGGAATGAGCAGTTCTTC
CDR3 protein: CSAAGGFRNEQFF
D gene: TRBD2
J gene: TRBJ2-1
clone size: NA
V gene: TRBV20-1